The sequence of this T cell receptor (beta chain) was determined in a study of blood T cell repertoires in COVID-19. Whole-study context: Whether acute or convalescent, the COVID-19 samples came from the United States, Italy and Spain.

Trimming at V came to 0 bases and at J to 4 bases, leaving 0 bases not matched to a gene. CDR3 length: 14 amino acids. CDR1 and CDR2 (germline): SGDLS, YYNGEE. Sequencing was performed with immunoSEQ multiplex PCR; in TCRdb, only in-frame clones are kept and a portion is missing. The table has about 150,000 clones, around 80% seen once. Sequences were obtained from peripheral blood. This clonotype originated in a woman aged 55 to 70 with acute or convalescent COVID-19. V gene TRBV9 combines with J gene TRBJ2-2; 7 bases map to TRBD1. This chain's CDR3 is CASSVEGATGELFF. As DNA, the CDR3 is TGTGCCAGCAGCGTAGAGGGGGCCACCGGGGAGCTGTTTTTT.